This T cell receptor beta chain is from a study of T cells after yellow fever vaccination. This clonotype was counted a few times. One entry per CDR3 protein results from TCRdb running MiXCR on the 5' RACE reads. Here the sample spans approximately 160,000 distinct CDR3 sequences, approximately 10% being singletons. The material sequenced was CD8+ T cells sorted from PBMCs, taken 45 days after the yellow fever booster vaccination. The clonotype comes from a man aged 18 to 35 who received the YFV17D yellow fever vaccine.

The CDR3 DNA reads TGTGCCATCAGCGAGGGGGCGCCGGTCACTGAAGCTTTCTTT. Protein product: CAISEGAPVTEAFF. V is TRBV10-3 and J is TRBJ1-1, with 7 bases identical to TRBD1. J was trimmed by 4 bases and V by 6 bases; bases with no gene match: 8. The CDR3 consists of 14 residues. Looked up from germline, CDR1 is ENHRY and CDR2 is SYGVKD.